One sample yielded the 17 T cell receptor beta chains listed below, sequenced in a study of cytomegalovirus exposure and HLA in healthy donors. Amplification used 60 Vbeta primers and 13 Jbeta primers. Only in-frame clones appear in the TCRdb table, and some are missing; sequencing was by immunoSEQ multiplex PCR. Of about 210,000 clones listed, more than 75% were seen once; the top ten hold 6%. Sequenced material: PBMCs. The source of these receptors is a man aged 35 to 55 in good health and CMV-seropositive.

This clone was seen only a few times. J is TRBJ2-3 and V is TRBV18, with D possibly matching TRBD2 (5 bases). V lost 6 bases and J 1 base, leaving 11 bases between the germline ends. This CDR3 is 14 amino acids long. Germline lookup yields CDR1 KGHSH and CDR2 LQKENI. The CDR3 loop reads CASSPGLGTDTQYF. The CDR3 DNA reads TGTGCCAGCTCGCCCGGACTGGGCACAGATACGCAGTATTTT.

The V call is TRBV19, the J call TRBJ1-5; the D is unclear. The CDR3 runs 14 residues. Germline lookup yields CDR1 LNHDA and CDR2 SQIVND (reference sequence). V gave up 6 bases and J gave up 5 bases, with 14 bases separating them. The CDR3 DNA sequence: TGTGCCAGTAGCCCCGGACTGAGTTATCAGCCCCAGCATTTT. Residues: CASSPGLSYQPQHF.

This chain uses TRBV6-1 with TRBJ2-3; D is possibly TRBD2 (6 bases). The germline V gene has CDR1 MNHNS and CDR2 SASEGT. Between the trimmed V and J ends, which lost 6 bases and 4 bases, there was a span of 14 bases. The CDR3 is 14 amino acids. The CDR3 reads CASRTGANADTQYF. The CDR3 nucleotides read TGTGCCAGCAGAACGGGAGCTAACGCAGATACGCAGTATTTT.

The CDR3 reads CASSVGGGLNTEAFF. The CDR3 nucleotides read TGTGCCAGCAGCGTAGGCGGCGGCTTGAACACTGAAGCTTTCTTT. The chain employs TRBV9 and TRBJ1-1; no firm D call. Trimming took 0 bases from V and 0 from J, leaving 9 bases between them. Germline CDR1 is SGDLS and CDR2 is YYNGEE. CDR3 length: 15 residues.

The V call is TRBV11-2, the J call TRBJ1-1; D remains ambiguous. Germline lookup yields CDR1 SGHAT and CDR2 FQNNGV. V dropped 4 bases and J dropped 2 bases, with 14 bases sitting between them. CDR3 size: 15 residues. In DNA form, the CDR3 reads TGTGCCAGCAGCTGGTACGGCCGGGGTAACACTGAAGCTTTCTTT. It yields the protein CASSWYGRGNTEAFF.

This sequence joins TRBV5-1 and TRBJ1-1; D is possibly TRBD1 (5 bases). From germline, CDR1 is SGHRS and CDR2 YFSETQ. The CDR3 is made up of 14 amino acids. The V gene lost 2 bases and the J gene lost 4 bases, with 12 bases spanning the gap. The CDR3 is CASSLRGGTTEAFF. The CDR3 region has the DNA TGCGCCAGCAGCTTACGGGGGGGGACCACTGAAGCTTTCTTT.

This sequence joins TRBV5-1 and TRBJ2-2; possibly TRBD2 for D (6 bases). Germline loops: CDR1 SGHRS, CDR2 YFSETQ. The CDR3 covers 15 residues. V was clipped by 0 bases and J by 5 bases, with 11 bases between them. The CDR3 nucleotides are TGCGCCAGCAGCTTGGCTGGCGGGACTACCGGGGAGCTGTTTTTT. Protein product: CASSLAGGTTGELFF. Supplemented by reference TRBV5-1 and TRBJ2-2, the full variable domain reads KAGVTQTPRYLIKTRGQQVTLSCSPISGHRSVSWYQQTPGQGLQFLFEYFSETQRNKGNFPGRFSGRQFSNSRSEMNVSTLELGDSALYLCASSLAGGTTGELFFGEGSRLTVL.

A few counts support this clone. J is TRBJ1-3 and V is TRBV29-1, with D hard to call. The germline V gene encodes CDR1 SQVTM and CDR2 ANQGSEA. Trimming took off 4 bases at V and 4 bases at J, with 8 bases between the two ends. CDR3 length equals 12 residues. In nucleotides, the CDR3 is TGCAGCGTTGCGCCGAGCGGAAACACCATATATTTT. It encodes CSVAPSGNTIYF.

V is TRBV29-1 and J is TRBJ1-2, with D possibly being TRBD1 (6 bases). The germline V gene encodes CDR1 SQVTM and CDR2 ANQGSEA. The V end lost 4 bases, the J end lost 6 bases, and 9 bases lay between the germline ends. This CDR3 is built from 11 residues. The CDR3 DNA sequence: TGCAGCGTTGTATCAGGGGATGGCTACACCTTC. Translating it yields CSVVSGDGYTF.

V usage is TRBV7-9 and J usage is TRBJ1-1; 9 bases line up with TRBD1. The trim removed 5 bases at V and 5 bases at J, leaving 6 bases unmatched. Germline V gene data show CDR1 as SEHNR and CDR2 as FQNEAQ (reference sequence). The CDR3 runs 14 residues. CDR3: CASSARQGGTEAFF. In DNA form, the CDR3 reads TGTGCCAGCAGCGCCCGACAGGGGGGAACTGAAGCTTTCTTT.

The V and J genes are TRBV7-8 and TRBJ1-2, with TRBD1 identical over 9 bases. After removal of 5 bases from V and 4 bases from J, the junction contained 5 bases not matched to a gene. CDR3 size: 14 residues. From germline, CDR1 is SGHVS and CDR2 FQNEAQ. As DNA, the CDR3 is TGTGCCAGCAGCAGATCGGACAGGGGCTATGGCTACACCTTC. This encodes CASSRSDRGYGYTF.

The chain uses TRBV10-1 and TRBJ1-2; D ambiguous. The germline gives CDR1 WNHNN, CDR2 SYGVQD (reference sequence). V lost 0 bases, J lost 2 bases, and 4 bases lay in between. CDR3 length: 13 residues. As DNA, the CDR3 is TGCGCCAGCAGTGAGTCGGGCAACTATGGCTACACCTTC. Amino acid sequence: CASSESGNYGYTF.

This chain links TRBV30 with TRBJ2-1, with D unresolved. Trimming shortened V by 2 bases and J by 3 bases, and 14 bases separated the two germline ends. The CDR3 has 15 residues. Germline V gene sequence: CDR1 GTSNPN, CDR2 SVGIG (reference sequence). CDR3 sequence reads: CAWSFVSPVYNEQFF. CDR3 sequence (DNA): TGTGCCTGGAGTTTCGTTAGCCCGGTCTACAATGAGCAGTTCTTC.

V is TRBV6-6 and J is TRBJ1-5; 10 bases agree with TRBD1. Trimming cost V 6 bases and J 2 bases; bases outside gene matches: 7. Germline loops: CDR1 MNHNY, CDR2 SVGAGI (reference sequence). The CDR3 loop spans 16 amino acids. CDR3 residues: CASSRQGARGNQPQHF. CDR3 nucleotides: TGTGCCAGCAGCCGACAGGGGGCGAGGGGCAATCAGCCCCAGCATTTT.

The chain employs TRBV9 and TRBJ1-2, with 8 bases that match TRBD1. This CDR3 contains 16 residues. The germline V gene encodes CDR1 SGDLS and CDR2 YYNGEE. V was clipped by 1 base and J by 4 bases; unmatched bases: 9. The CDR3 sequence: CASSVTPGTGIYGYTF. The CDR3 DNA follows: TGTGCCAGCAGCGTAACCCCCGGGACAGGAATCTATGGCTACACCTTC.

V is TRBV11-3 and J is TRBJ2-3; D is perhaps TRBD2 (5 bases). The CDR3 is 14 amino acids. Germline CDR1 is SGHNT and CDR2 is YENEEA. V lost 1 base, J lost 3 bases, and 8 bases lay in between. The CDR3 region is CASSLGGRTDTQYF. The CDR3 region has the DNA TGTGCCAGCAGCTTAGGAGGGAGAACAGATACGCAGTATTTT.

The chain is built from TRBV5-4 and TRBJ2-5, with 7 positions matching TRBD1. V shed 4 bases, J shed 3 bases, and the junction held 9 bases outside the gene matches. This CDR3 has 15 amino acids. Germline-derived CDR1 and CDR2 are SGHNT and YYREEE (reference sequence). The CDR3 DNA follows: TGTGCCAGCAGCCAAAATTGGGACAGCAAAGAGACCCAGTACTTC. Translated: CASSQNWDSKETQYF.